The following is a T cell receptor (beta chain) sequence with its context. Germline trimming cut 2 bases from V and 4 bases from J; bases unmatched to any gene: 3. This CDR3 is 15 amino acids long. CDR1 SGHTA and CDR2 FQGNSA come from the germline V gene. The entry originates in a study of T cell changes during pregnancy in multiple sclerosis. Here immunoSEQ multiplex PCR was the method, and the copy in TCRdb shows in-frame clones only, minus some. The repertoire has roughly 83,000 clones, about 90% of them found once; the top ten carry 3% to 4.5%. This receptor was identified in a female donor in good health, serving as a control in a pregnancy study. Some clones in this sample may be carry-over from other donors' samples. The rearrangement uses TRBV7-2 and TRBJ1-4; 8 nucleotides line up with TRBD1. This material consisted of PBMCs, taken in the first trimester of pregnancy. CDR3 bases: TGTGCCAGCAGCTTATCAGGGGGCGATAATGAAAAACTGTTTTTT. Residues: CASSLSGGDNEKLFF.